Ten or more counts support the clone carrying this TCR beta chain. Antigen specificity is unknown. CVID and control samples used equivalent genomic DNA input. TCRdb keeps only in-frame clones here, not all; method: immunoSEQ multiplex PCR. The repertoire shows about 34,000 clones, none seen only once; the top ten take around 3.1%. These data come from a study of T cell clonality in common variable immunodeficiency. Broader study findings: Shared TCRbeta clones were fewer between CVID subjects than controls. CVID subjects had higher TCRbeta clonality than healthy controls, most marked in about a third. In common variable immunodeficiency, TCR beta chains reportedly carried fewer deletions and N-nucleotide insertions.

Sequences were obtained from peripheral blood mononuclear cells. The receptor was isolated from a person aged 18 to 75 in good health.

This CDR3 reads CASSLASSYEQYF. The CDR3 DNA, read in part, is TGTGCCAGCAGCTTGGCTAGCTCCTACGAG. The rearrangement joins TRBV7-2 to TRBJ2-7; no clear D gene. The missing CDR3 end, 3 residues past where the read stops, is filled in from the germline J gene. Germline CDR1 SGHTA, CDR2 FQGNSA. Trimming pared 3 bases from V and 0 bases from J, leaving 6 bases between. The length of the CDR3 is 13 residues.